These 28 T cell receptor beta chains came from one sample sequenced in a study of identical twins. TCRdb analysed the 5' RACE reads with MiXCR anew, one entry per CDR3 protein. The sample consists of about 530,000 distinct CDR3 sequences, about 20% of them appearing once. These sequences were also reported in another study, on yellow fever vaccine responses in identical twins.

Sequenced sample: CD4+ T cells sorted from blood. The receptors derive from a woman aged 18-29 years in good health.

The CDR3, as DNA: TGTGCCATCCGTGCCCCAAACTCCCAGTCCTCTGCCGGGGAGCTGTTTTTT. This translates into CAIRAPNSQSSAGELFF. The chain has TRBV10-3 and TRBJ2-2, with no clear D. V gave up 8 bases and J gave up 6 bases, with 25 bases separating them. This CDR3 comprises 17 residues. Looked up from germline, CDR1 is ENHRY and CDR2 is SYGVKD.

On this clonotype itself: At one end, the junction sequence differs from germline, possibly due to a read error. The chain links TRBV7-9 to TRBJ2-1, with TRBD2 matching 13 bases. The CDR3 sequence is 15 residues long. CDR1 and CDR2 (germline): SEHNR, FQNEAQ (reference sequence). Here the CDR3 DNA reads TGTGCCAGCAGCGAGCTTTTGACTAGCGGGAGGATCTTGCTCTTC. It yields the protein CASSELLTSGRILLF.

This clonotype has a handful of counts. This chain links TRBV7-3 with TRBJ2-2; 8 bases agree with TRBD1. The CDR3 extends over 15 amino acids. The trim removed 5 bases at V and 4 bases at J, leaving 6 bases unmatched. Germline V lookup: CDR1 SGHTA, CDR2 FQGTGA. Written as DNA, the CDR3 is TGTGCCAGCAGCCTCTCAGGGGGCGCCACCGGGGAGCTGTTTTTT. This sequence encodes CASSLSGGATGELFF.

This clonotype was seen more than once but under ten times. The V call is TRBV12-3 or TRBV12-4, the J call TRBJ2-1; D is unresolved. V gave up 2 bases and J gave up 6 bases, with 11 bases separating them. The CDR3 loop spans 14 amino acids. CDR3 DNA: TGTGCCAGCAGTTTAAGTTCGTATATCAATGAGCAGTTCTTC. The encoded protein is CASSLSSYINEQFF.

V gene TRBV20-1 combines with J gene TRBJ2-1; D is uncertain. The CDR3 length is 10 residues. From germline, CDR1 is DFQATT and CDR2 SNEGSKA (reference sequence). V was trimmed by 5 bases and J by 8 bases, leaving 7 bases between them. The CDR3 loop is CSAEDDEQFF. The CDR3 nucleotides read TGCAGTGCTGAAGACGATGAGCAGTTCTTC.

This clonotype was detected a few times. V and J are TRBV11-3 and TRBJ2-1; 7 nucleotides match TRBD2. Germline CDR1 reads SGHNT; CDR2 reads YENEEA. V gave up 4 bases and J gave up 9 bases; unmatched junction bases: 12. This CDR3 comprises 15 residues. The CDR3 DNA sequence: TGTGCCAGCAGCTCCGGGAGGCAGAGCTTCAGTGAGCAGTTCTTC. It specifies CASSSGRQSFSEQFF.

The chain joins TRBV2 to TRBJ2-3; 7 bases agree with TRBD2. Per germline, CDR1 SNHLY and CDR2 FYNNEI. This CDR3 has 12 amino acids. V was pared by 7 bases and J by 5 bases, with 3 bases of the junction left unmatched. CDR3 amino acids: CASMGGKDTQYF. The CDR3 region has the DNA TGTGCCAGCATGGGAGGGAAAGATACGCAGTATTTT.

This clonotype was detected only a few times. V and J are TRBV12-3 or TRBV12-4 and TRBJ2-6, with D possibly matching TRBD1 (6 bases). The CDR3 loop spans 15 amino acids. Trimming removed 7 bases from V and 3 bases from J, with 13 bases in between. The chain's CDR3 is CASTLGTFGANVLTF. Written as DNA, the CDR3 is TGTGCCAGCACTCTGGGGACATTTGGGGCCAACGTCCTGACTTTC.

This clonotype was recorded a few times. This sequence joins TRBV12-3 or TRBV12-4 and TRBJ1-2; 7 bases line up with TRBD1. The CDR3 contains 14 residues. The J segment lost 6 bases and the V segment lost 6 bases, leaving 10 bases of the junction unmatched. CDR3 nucleotides: TGTGCCAGCAGCCGGGACAGTGTTACGGATGGCTACACCTTC. This codes for CASSRDSVTDGYTF.

The chain carries TRBV28 and TRBJ1-4, with D hard to call. Trimming took off 1 base at V and 10 bases at J, with 7 bases between the two ends. The CDR3 sequence is 12 residues long. Germline V gene lookup returns CDR1 MDHEN and CDR2 SYDVKM. DNA of the CDR3: TGTGCCAGCAGTTTATCCCTTTTAAAACTGTTTTTT. It yields the protein CASSLSLLKLFF.

This clonotype appeared a few times. The chain links TRBV12-3 or TRBV12-4 to TRBJ2-7; the match to TRBD2 covers 14 bases. With 6 bases clipped from V and 6 bases from J, the junction kept 10 bases outside the gene matches. This CDR3 contains 16 residues. The CDR3 loop reads CASSRGLGLAGAEQYF. In nucleotides, the CDR3 is TGTGCCAGCAGCCGAGGCCTGGGACTAGCGGGAGCCGAGCAGTACTTC.

The chain uses TRBV29-1 and TRBJ1-2; D is possibly TRBD1 (5 bases). V lost 5 bases to trimming and J lost 10 bases, with 20 bases between them. The CDR3 length is 13 residues. In germline, CDR1 is SQVTM, CDR2 ANQGSEA. The CDR3 loop reads CSVLSPNGGFYTF. CDR3 DNA: TGCAGCGTTTTGTCCCCGAACGGGGGTTTCTACACCTTC.

This chain uses TRBV7-8 with TRBJ2-3; 7 bases are a match to TRBD1. J lost 0 bases, V lost 5 bases, and 20 bases had no gene match. The germline V gene has CDR1 SGHVS and CDR2 FQNEAQ. The CDR3 sequence is 20 residues long. The CDR3 spells CASSTRLFRDRSESTDTQYF. The CDR3 DNA reads as TGTGCCAGCAGCACCCGACTATTCCGGGACAGATCCGAAAGCACAGATACGCAGTATTTT.

In this sample, this clonotype turned up many times. This chain joins TRBV12-3 or TRBV12-4 and TRBJ2-1; possibly TRBD1 for D (7 bases). The V end lost 4 bases, the J end lost 5 bases, and 21 bases lay between the germline ends. The CDR3 has 17 amino acids. The CDR3 coding sequence is TGTGCCAGCAGTTACAGGGGTAGCGGAAAAAGGCACAATGAGCAGTTCTTC. Its translation is CASSYRGSGKRHNEQFF.

This rearrangement joins TRBV6-1 to TRBJ2-6; no definite D call. The germline gives CDR1 MNHNS, CDR2 SASEGT. The ends were cut back, 3 bases at V and 2 bases at J, with 8 bases in the middle. CDR3 size: 15 residues. CDR3 residues: CASSDATAGANVLTF. CDR3 DNA sequence: TGTGCCAGCAGTGATGCGACGGCTGGGGCCAACGTCCTGACTTTC.

V gene TRBV9 combines with J gene TRBJ2-1; 11 nucleotides agree with TRBD2. J lost 9 bases, V lost 0 bases, and 5 bases had no gene match. CDR1 is SGDLS, CDR2 YYNGEE, per germline. There are 15 residues in the CDR3. The CDR3 region has the DNA TGTGCCAGCAGCGTAGAGAGACTAGCGGGATCTGAGCAGTTCTTC. This gives the protein CASSVERLAGSEQFF.

CDR3 DNA: TGTGCCAGCAGGTCGACGAGGGAGACCGGGGAGCTGTTTTTT. Encoded protein: CASRSTRETGELFF. This chain joins TRBV7-9 and TRBJ2-2; D is possibly TRBD2 (5 bases). The CDR3 is made up of 14 amino acids. Deletions cut 6 bases from V and 5 bases from J, with 13 bases between. Germline assignment: CDR1 SEHNR and CDR2 FQNEAQ (reference sequence).

The chain joins TRBV7-9 to TRBJ2-2, with 10 positions matching TRBD1. The V gene end was trimmed by 3 bases and the J gene end by 5 bases; junction bases not matched to a gene: 6. Germline values: CDR1 SEHNR, CDR2 FQNEAQ (reference sequence). The CDR3 runs to 16 residues. The CDR3 DNA sequence: TGTGCCAGCAGCTTCGGGACAGGGGAGAGGACCGGGGAGCTGTTTTTT. This encodes CASSFGTGERTGELFF.

CDR3 sequence reads: CASSPLQDTQYF. Written as DNA, the CDR3 is TGTGCCAGCAGCCCGCTACAAGATACGCAGTATTTT. The chain combines TRBV7-9 with TRBJ2-3; D not certain. The CDR3 totals 12 residues. Germline CDR1 and CDR2: SEHNR and FQNEAQ (reference sequence). The V end lost 5 bases, the J end lost 5 bases, and 8 bases lay between the germline ends.

The sample holds a few counts of this clonotype. V usage is TRBV5-6 and J usage is TRBJ2-5; 7 positions agree with TRBD1. The J segment lost 2 bases and the V segment lost 1 base, leaving 5 bases of the junction unmatched. The CDR3 has 15 amino acids. CDR1 and CDR2 (germline): SGHDT, YYEEEE. CDR3 bases: TGTGCCAGCAGCTTGCTGCCGGGACAGCAAGAGACCCAGTACTTC. Translating it yields CASSLLPGQQETQYF. Drawing the rest from reference TRBV5-6 and TRBJ2-5, the complete variable domain is DAGVTQSPTHLIKTRGQQVTLRCSPKSGHDTVSWYQQALGQGPQFIFQYYEEEERQRGNFPDRFSGHQFPNYSSELNVNALLLGDSALYLCASSLLPGQQETQYFGPGTRLLVL.

This clonotype was seen only a few times. The chain uses TRBV6-1 and TRBJ2-1, with a possible D match to TRBD1 (5 bases). Germline CDR1 MNHNS, CDR2 SASEGT. V was shortened by 6 bases and J by 8 bases, with 17 bases between the two germline ends. The CDR3 spans 14 residues. For the CDR3, the DNA is TGTGCCAGCAGGGAATCCCCAGGGATCTATGAGCAGTTCTTC. Its protein product is CASRESPGIYEQFF.

This clonotype was observed a few times. V usage is TRBV6-5 and J usage is TRBJ1-6; TRBD1 matches 8 bases. Germline V lookup: CDR1 MNHEY, CDR2 SVGAGI. The CDR3 consists of 16 residues. Trimming at V came to 0 bases and at J to 9 bases, leaving 7 bases not matched to a gene. The CDR3 DNA reads as TGTGCCAGCAGTTACTCTTCCGGACAGGGAGGTTCACCCCTCCACTTT. Protein: CASSYSSGQGGSPLHF.

This clonotype has a handful of counts. The V gene is TRBV9, the J gene TRBJ2-7; D perhaps matches TRBD2 (6 bases). CDR3 length: 14 amino acids. The germline V gene encodes CDR1 SGDLS and CDR2 YYNGEE. V was trimmed by 4 bases and J by 5 bases, leaving 16 bases between them. The CDR3 DNA sequence: TGTGCCAGCAGCCCTGTTGCGACGGGAGACGAGCAGTACTTC. Its translation is CASSPVATGDEQYF.

The J gene is TRBJ2-1, the V gene TRBV7-8; no definite D call. V was pared by 1 base and J by 0 bases, with 13 bases between. CDR3 length equals 17 residues. Germline V gene sequence: CDR1 SGHVS, CDR2 FQNEAQ. CDR3 nucleotide sequence: TGTGCCAGCAGCTTAGAGGGATGGGTTAGCTCCTACAATGAGCAGTTCTTC. This translates into CASSLEGWVSSYNEQFF.

This clonotype was counted a few times. The V call is TRBV20-1, the J call TRBJ2-2; D tentatively reads TRBD1 or TRBD2 (5 bases each). This CDR3 is built from 12 residues. Germline V gene sequence: CDR1 DFQATT, CDR2 SNEGSKA (reference sequence). V gave up 5 bases and J gave up 6 bases, with 10 bases separating them. The CDR3 nucleotides are TGCAGTGCTGGGGGTGGAGCCGGGGAGCTGTTTTTT. This encodes CSAGGGAGELFF.

The chain uses TRBV2 and TRBJ2-3; D assignment may be TRBD1 or TRBD2 (5 bases each). Germline V gene data show CDR1 as SNHLY and CDR2 as FYNNEI. There are 12 residues in the CDR3. Trimming took 3 bases from V and 14 from J, leaving 15 bases between them. In nucleotides, the CDR3 is TGTGCCAGCAGTGATGAGGGGCCATTGGGGTATTTT. It yields the protein CASSDEGPLGYF.

This clonotype has more than one count but fewer than ten. The chain employs TRBV6-1 and TRBJ2-1; D is possibly TRBD2 (5 bases). This CDR3 has 16 residues. The germline CDR1 and CDR2 sequences are MNHNS and SASEGT. The V end was cut by 5 bases, the J end by 5 bases, with 19 bases between. DNA of the CDR3: TGTGCCAGCAGTACGCCAGGTCTAGCCTTAAACAATGAGCAGTTCTTC. The encoded protein is CASSTPGLALNNEQFF.

This clonotype has a handful of counts. The chain uses TRBV20-1 and TRBJ2-3; 9 positions agree with TRBD2. The CDR3 is 13 residues long. J was trimmed by 3 bases and V by 6 bases; bases with no gene match: 4. Looked up from germline, CDR1 is DFQATT and CDR2 is SNEGSKA (reference sequence). The CDR3 here is CSAPAGGTDTQYF. Written as DNA, the CDR3 is TGCAGTGCGCCAGCGGGGGGAACAGATACGCAGTATTTT.